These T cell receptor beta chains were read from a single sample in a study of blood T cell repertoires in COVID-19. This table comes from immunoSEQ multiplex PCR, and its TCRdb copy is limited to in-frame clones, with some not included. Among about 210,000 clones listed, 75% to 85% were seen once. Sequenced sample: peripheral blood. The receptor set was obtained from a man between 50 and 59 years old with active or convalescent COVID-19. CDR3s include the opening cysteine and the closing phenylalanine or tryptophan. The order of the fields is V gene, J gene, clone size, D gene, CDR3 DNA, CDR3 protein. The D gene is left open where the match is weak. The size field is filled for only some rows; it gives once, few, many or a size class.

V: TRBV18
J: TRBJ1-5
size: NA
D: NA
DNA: TGTGCCAGCTCCATGGACCCAGGGTACAATCAGCCCCAGCATTTT
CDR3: CASSMDPGYNQPQHF

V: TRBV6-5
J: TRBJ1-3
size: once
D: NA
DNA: TGTGCCAGCAGGGAGGGCCGCTCTGGAAACACCATATATTTT
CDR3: CASREGRSGNTIYF

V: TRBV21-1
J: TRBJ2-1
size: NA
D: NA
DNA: TGTGCCAGCAGCGGAAAGAGGGGGGGGACACAGGTGTTCGATGAGCAGTTCTTC
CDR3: CASSGKRGGTQVFDEQFF

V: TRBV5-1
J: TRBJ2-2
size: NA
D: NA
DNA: TGCGCCAGCAGCCACGGACTGGAGAACACCGGGGAGCTGTTTTTT
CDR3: CASSHGLENTGELFF

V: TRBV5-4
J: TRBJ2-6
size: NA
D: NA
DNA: TGTGCCAGCAGCTTACCGGGACAATCTTCTGGGGCCAACGTCCTGACTTTC
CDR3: CASSLPGQSSGANVLTF

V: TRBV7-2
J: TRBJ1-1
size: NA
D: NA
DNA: TGTGCCAGCAGCTCACGACCCGACATGAACACTGAAGCTTTCTTT
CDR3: CASSSRPDMNTEAFF

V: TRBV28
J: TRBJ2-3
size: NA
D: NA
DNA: TGTGCCAGCAGGCCTAGGGGAGGTACGCAGTATTTT
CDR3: CASRPRGGTQYF

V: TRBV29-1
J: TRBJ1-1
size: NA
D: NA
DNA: TGCAGCGTTGAAGGGGTTGTTACAGGGAGCACTGAAGCTTTCTTT
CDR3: CSVEGVVTGSTEAFF

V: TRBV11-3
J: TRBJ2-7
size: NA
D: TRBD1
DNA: TGTGCCAGCAGCTTAGGGACAGGAGGATCCTACGAGCAGTACTTC
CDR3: CASSLGTGGSYEQYF

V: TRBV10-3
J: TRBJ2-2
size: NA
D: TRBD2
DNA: TGTGCCATCAGTACGCGGGGGGCGGACACCGGGGAGCTGTTTTTT
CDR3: CAISTRGADTGELFF

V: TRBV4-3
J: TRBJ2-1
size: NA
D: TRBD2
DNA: TGCGCCAGCAGCCAAGTCCTAGCGGGTGACAATGAGCAGTTCTTC
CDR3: CASSQVLAGDNEQFF

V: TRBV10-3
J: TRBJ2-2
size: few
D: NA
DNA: TGTGCCATCAGTGAGTTAACAGGGACCGGGGAGCTGTTTTTT
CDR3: CAISELTGTGELFF

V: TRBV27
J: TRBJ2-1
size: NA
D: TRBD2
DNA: TGTGCCAGCAGTTTACCGTTCCCGGGGGGGCCTAGATATGAGCAGTTCTTC
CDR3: CASSLPFPGGPRYEQFF

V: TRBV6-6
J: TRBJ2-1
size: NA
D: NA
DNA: TGTGCCAGCAGTTCTAGAGACAATGAGCAGTTCTTC
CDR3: CASSSRDNEQFF

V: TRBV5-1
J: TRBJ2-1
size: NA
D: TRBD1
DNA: TGCGCCAGCAGCCAGGGACAGGGTTTACACAATGAGCAGTTCTTC
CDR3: CASSQGQGLHNEQFF

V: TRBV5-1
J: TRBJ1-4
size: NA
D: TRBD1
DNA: TGCGCCAGCAGCCTAGGGACAGGGCAAGAAAAACTGTTTTTT
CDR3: CASSLGTGQEKLFF

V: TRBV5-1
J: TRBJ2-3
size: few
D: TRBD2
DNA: TGCGCCAGCAGCCGACTAGCGGGAGCTGGCACAGATACGCAGTATTTT
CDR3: CASSRLAGAGTDTQYF

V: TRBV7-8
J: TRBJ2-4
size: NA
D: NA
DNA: TGTGCCAGTTCCCTAACCAGGCTAAACATTCAGTACTTC
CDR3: CASSLTRLNIQYF

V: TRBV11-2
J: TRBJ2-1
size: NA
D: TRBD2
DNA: TGTGCCAGCAGCTTAGAGACTAGCGGGTACAATGAGCAGTTCTTC
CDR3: CASSLETSGYNEQFF

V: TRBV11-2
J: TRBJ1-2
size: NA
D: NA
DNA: TGTGCCAGCAGCGGCGGGGGAATCTATGGCTACACCTTC
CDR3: CASSGGGIYGYTF

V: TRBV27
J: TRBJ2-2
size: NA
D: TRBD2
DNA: TGTGCCAGCAGTTTCTCTAGCGGGGGCCGCACCGGGGAGCTGTTTTTT
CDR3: CASSFSSGGRTGELFF

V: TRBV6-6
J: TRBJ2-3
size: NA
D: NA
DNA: TGTGCCAGCAGTTACTCGTTGGGCGGCGGGCATACGCAGTATTTT
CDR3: CASSYSLGGGHTQYF

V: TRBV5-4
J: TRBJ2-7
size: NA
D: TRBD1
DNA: TGTGCCAGCACCAATGGTTTGGGACAGGGTGGTTCGAACGAGCAGTACTTC
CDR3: CASTNGLGQGGSNEQYF

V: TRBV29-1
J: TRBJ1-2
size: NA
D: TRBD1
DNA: TGCAGCTTAAAGACAGGGATGGGTGGCTACACCTTC
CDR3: CSLKTGMGGYTF

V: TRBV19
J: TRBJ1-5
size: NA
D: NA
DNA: TGTGCCAGTAGTATAGTTTTTAAACAGGTCAATCAGCCCCAGCATTTT
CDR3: CASSIVFKQVNQPQHF

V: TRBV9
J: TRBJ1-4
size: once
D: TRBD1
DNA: TGTGCCAGCAGCGTGGGACAGCTCAGTAATGAAAAACTGTTTTTT
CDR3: CASSVGQLSNEKLFF

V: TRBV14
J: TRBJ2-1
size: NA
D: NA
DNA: TGTGCCAGCAGCCGCGACAGAAACTCCTACAATGAGCAGTTCTTC
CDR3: CASSRDRNSYNEQFF

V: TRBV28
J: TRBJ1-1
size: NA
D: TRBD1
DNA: TGTGCCAGCAGTTTGATGACAGGGGGCGCAGACACTGAAGCTTTCTTT
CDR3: CASSLMTGGADTEAFF

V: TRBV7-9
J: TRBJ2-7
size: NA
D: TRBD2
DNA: TGTGCCAGCAGCTCATCTAGCGGGAGGCTCCAGGGGGTATACGAGCAGTACTTC
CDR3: CASSSSSGRLQGVYEQYF

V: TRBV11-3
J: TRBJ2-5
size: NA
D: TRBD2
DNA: TGTGCCAGCAGCCCGGGGGGGGGCAGAGGAGAGACCCAGTACTTC
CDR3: CASSPGGGRGETQYF

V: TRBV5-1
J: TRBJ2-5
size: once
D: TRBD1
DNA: TGCGCCAGCAGCACAATCCCGGGACAGGGGTCAGGGGAGACCCAGTACTTC
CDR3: CASSTIPGQGSGETQYF

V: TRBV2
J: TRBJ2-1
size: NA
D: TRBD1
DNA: TGTGCCAGCAGTGCCCGGACAGGGGGCTATCACAATGAGCAGTTCTTC
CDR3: CASSARTGGYHNEQFF

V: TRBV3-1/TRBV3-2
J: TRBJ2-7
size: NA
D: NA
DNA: TGTGCCAGCAGCTCGGGTTCCACCTACGAGCAGTACTTC
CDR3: CASSSGSTYEQYF

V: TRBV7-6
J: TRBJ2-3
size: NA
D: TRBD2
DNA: TGTGCCAGCAGCTTAATAGCGGGAGGGCCTTTCGGAGATACGCAGTATTTT
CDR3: CASSLIAGGPFGDTQYF

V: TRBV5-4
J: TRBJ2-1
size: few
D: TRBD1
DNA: TGTGCCAGCAGCCTCCCGACAGGGTACAATGAGCAGTTCTTC
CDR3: CASSLPTGYNEQFF

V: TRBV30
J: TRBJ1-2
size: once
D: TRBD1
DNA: TGTGCCTGCAAGGGGGCTTCCTATGGCTACACCTTC
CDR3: CACKGASYGYTF

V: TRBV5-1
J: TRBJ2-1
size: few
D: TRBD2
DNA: TGCGCCAGCAGCAGCGGGGGGAGATACAATGAGCAGTTCTTC
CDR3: CASSSGGRYNEQFF

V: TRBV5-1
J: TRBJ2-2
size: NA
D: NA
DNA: TGCGCCAGCAGCTTTGGACATAACACCGGGGAGCTGTTTTTT
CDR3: CASSFGHNTGELFF

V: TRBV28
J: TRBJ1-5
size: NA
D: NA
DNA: TGTGCCAGCAGTTTAAGGCAGGGGAATCAGCCCCAGCATTTT
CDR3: CASSLRQGNQPQHF

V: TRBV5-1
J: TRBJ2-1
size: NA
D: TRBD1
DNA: TGCGCCAGCAGCATGACAGGGCAGTATTACAATGAGCAGTTCTTC
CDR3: CASSMTGQYYNEQFF

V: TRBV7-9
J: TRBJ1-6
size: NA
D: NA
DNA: TGTGCCAGCAGCTTAGCGTATGAGGAATCACCCCTCCACTTT
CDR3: CASSLAYEESPLHF

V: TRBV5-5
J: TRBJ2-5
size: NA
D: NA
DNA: TGTGCCAGCAGCTGGGCAGGGGAAGAGACCCAGTACTTC
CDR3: CASSWAGEETQYF

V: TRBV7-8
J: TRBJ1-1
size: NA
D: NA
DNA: TGTGCCAGCAGCCCCGGGATGCTCACTGAAGCTTTCTTT
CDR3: CASSPGMLTEAFF

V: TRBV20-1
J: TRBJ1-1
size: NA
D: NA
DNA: TGCAGTGCTAGTAGACTGACGAACACTGAAGCTTTCTTT
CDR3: CSASRLTNTEAFF

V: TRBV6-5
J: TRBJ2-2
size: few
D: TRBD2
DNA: TGTGCCAGCAGTTGGGGACTAGCGAACACCGGGGAGCTGTTTTTT
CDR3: CASSWGLANTGELFF

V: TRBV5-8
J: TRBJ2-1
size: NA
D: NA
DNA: TGTGCCAGCAGCGAGGGGACTCCCGACTACAATGAGCAGTTCTTC
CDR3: CASSEGTPDYNEQFF

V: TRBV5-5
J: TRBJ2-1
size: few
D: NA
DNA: TGTGCCAGCAGCCCCTATAATGAGCAGTTCTTC
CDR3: CASSPYNEQFF

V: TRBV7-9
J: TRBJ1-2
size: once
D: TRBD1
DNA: TGTGCCAGCAGCTTAGGGTCAGGGGGGTATAACTATGGCTACACCTTC
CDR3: CASSLGSGGYNYGYTF

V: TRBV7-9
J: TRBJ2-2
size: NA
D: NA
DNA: TGTGCCAGCAGCTTAACGGGAACGAACACCGGGGAGCTGTTTTTT
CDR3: CASSLTGTNTGELFF

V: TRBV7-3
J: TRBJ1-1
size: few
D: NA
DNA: TGTGCCAGCAGCTTATCAGTGAACACTGAAGCTTTCTTT
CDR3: CASSLSVNTEAFF

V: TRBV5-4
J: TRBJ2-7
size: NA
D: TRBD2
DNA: TGTGCCAGCAGCCCGGGCACTAGCGGGAGTTCCTACGAGCAGTACTTC
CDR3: CASSPGTSGSSYEQYF

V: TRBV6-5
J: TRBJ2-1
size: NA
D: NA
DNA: TGTGCCAGCAGTCCCTCCCACAATGTGGGCGAGCAGTTCTTC
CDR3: CASSPSHNVGEQFF